These 3 T cell receptor beta chains were sequenced from one sample in a study of cytomegalovirus exposure and HLA in healthy donors. PCR was performed using 60 Vbeta and 13 Jbeta primers. The method was immunoSEQ multiplex PCR; TCRdb's version includes in-frame clones alone and lacks a portion of them. The repertoire holds under 150,000 clones, with roughly 80% as singletons. Sequencing was carried out using PBMCs. The source is a woman aged 45-65 years in good health and CMV-seropositive.

V gene TRBV11-2 combines with J gene TRBJ2-3; 9 bases map to TRBD2. Trimming took 3 bases from V and 3 from J; bases not matched to a gene: 7. This CDR3 has 16 residues. Germline V CDR1 and CDR2: SGHAT, FQNNGV. CDR3: CASSFGGLAGTDTQYF. CDR3 DNA: TGTGCCAGCAGCTTCGGGGGACTAGCAGGGACAGATACGCAGTATTTT.

The chain has TRBV4-3 and TRBJ2-2; 8 bases line up with TRBD2. The V and J ends lost 3 bases and 5 bases, in that order; junction bases with no gene match: 11. This CDR3 has 17 residues. Germline CDR1 LGHNA, CDR2 YSLEER. The CDR3 DNA reads TGCGCCAGCAGCCAGGGAGACGGGGCGGGGGGAACCGGGGAGCTGTTTTTT. This codes for CASSQGDGAGGTGELFF.

This clone appeared a few times. V and J are TRBV18 and TRBJ2-5; D may be TRBD2 (6 bases). The V and J ends lost 6 bases and 1 base respectively, with 9 bases between them. Germline CDR1 KGHSH, CDR2 LQKENI. This CDR3 has 13 amino acids. CDR3: CASSGGAQETQYF. CDR3 in DNA: TGTGCCAGCTCGGGGGGTGCCCAAGAGACCCAGTACTTC.